The clone carrying this T cell receptor (beta chain) was seen ten or more times. There were TCR beta CDR3 regions amplified from RNA transcripts. During a first-round RT-PCR of the TCR CDR3, the HTBI primer set was used. TCRdb reprocessed the multiplex PCR reads with MiXCR, giving one entry per CDR3 protein. The table includes some 510,000 distinct CDR3 sequences, less than 25% detected once. Trimming took off 5 bases at V and 4 bases at J, with 24 bases between the two ends. The CDR3 extends over 17 amino acids. Germline V gene sequence: CDR1 LGHDT, CDR2 YNNKEL (reference sequence). These data are taken from a study of T cells in Graves' hyperthyroidism and ophthalmopathy.

J is TRBJ2-7 and V is TRBV3-1; perhaps TRBD2 as D (6 bases). The sequenced sample was blood. This sequence originates from a man between 18 and 35 years old with Graves' hyperthyroidism. The CDR3 nucleotides are TGTGCCAGCAGCTCTTCGGCCCGCGGGGAGGAGTTATACGAGCAGTACTTC. Translation: CASSSSARGEELYEQYF.